Detailed here is one T cell receptor beta chain. Its antigen is not identified. These data come from a study of CXCR3-negative and CXCR3-positive naive CD8 T cells. The TRB libraries of cDNA were built by UMI-labeled 5' RACE. From its re-call of the 5' RACE reads, TCRdb lists each CDR3 protein once, without DNA. Reported are over 70,000 distinct CDR3 sequences; the ten largest clones contain almost 0.55%. The CDR3 covers 15 residues. Germline V gives CDR1 LGHDT, CDR2 YNNKEL (reference sequence). Study-wide findings and caveats: In CXCR3-positive naive cells, the TRB CDR3s were more hydrophobic than in CXCR3-negative naive cells. Cryopreserved PBMCs had partly decreased CXCR3 expression; fresh PBMCs were used in most assays.

The chain recombines TRBV3-1 with TRBJ1-1; absent DNA, TCRdb's TRBD1 call cannot be checked. The specimen was naive CXCR3+ CD8+ T cells from blood. The subset was: CD45RO-CCR7+CD27+CD95- naive CD8+ T cells expressing CXCR3 (TNR3+). The TCR sequence derives from a human donor in good health. Some clones in this sample may be carry-over from other donors' samples. The CDR3: CASSQKTGGNTEAFF.